This T cell receptor beta chain stems from a study of control samples from healthy donors and cancer patients. The V gene end was trimmed by 3 bases and the J gene end by 2 bases; junction bases not matched to a gene: 6. The CDR3 runs 15 residues. Germline values: CDR1 SGDLS, CDR2 YYNGEE. The table came from immunoSEQ multiplex PCR; TCRdb's copy has only in-frame clones and leaves some out. The sample includes about 69,000 clones, roughly 90% seen only once; the top ten take about a fifth. The TCR was taken from a man aged 55 to 70 with lung cancer. Material: PBMCs. This chain connects TRBV9 to TRBJ2-3; 7 bases agree with TRBD2. The CDR3 loop is CASSGVRGSTDTQYF. The CDR3 DNA sequence: TGTGCCAGCAGCGGGGTGCGGGGGTCCACAGATACGCAGTATTTT. The whole variable domain, filled in from reference TRBV9 and TRBJ2-3, reads DSGVTQTPKHLITATGQRVTLRCSPRSGDLSVYWYQQSLDQGLQFLIQYYNGEERAKGNILERFSAQQFPDLHSELNLSSLELGDSALYFCASSGVRGSTDTQYFGPGTRLTVL.